The subject of this entry is one T cell receptor beta chain. The sample is drawn from a study of CD8 T cells in Susac syndrome. Sequencing of TCR beta was carried out in blood CD8+ and CD4+ T cells. From germline, CDR1 is KGHDR and CDR2 SFDVKD. V lost 5 bases and J lost 6, with 15 bases in between. The CDR3 runs to 15 residues. With random hexamers, roughly 0.5 to 1 ug RNA was reverse transcribed. With immunoSEQ multiplex PCR, TCR beta CDR3 was amplified across 54 Vbeta and 13 Jbeta. Using its own MiXCR run on the immunoSEQ multiplex PCR reads, TCRdb lists one record per CDR3 protein. The table shows about 76,000 distinct CDR3 sequences, with roughly nine tenths occurring only once.

The chain carries TRBV24-1 and TRBJ2-2; D gene ambiguous. The sequenced material came from CD8+ T cells from PBMCs. The clonotype originates from a human donor with multiple sclerosis. The CDR3: CATSVSPSPSGELFF. The CDR3, as DNA: TGTGCCACCAGTGTTAGCCCCTCCCCCTCCGGGGAGCTGTTTTTT.